This TCR beta chain was identified in a study of blood T cell repertoires in COVID-19. Study background: The origin of the acute and convalescent COVID-19 samples was the United States, Italy and Spain.

CDR3 length: 12 amino acids. Looked up from germline, CDR1 is GTSNPN and CDR2 is SVGIG (reference sequence). V dropped 1 base and J dropped 12; count of bases not matched to a gene: 5. Some clones are missing from TCRdb's copy, which holds only in-frame ones; the method was immunoSEQ multiplex PCR. The top ten hold approximately 11% of the sample, which has about 70,000 clones, more than 75% seen once. Specimen: peripheral blood. The gene calls are TRBV30 and TRBJ2-1; 8 nucleotides match TRBD2. The source is a woman in her late teens or twenties with acute or convalescent COVID-19. The CDR3 bases are TGTGCCTGGAGTGAGTTGGGGACTAGGCAGTTCTTC. As protein: CAWSELGTRQFF.